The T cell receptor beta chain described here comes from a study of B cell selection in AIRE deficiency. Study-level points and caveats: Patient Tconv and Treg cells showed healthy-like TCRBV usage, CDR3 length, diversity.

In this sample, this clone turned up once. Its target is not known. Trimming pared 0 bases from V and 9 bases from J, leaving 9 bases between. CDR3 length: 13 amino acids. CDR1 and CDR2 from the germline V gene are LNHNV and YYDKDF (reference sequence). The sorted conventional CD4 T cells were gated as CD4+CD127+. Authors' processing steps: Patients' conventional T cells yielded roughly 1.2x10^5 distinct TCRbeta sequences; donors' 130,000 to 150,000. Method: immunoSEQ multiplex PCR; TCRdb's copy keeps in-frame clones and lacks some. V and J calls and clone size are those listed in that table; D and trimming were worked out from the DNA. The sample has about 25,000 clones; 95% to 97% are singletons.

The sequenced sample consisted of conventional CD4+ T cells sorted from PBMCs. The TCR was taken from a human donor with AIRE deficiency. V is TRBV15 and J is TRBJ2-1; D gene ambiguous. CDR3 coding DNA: TGTGCCACCAGCAGAGACTTTCGCGGTGAGCAGTTCTTC. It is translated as CATSRDFRGEQFF.